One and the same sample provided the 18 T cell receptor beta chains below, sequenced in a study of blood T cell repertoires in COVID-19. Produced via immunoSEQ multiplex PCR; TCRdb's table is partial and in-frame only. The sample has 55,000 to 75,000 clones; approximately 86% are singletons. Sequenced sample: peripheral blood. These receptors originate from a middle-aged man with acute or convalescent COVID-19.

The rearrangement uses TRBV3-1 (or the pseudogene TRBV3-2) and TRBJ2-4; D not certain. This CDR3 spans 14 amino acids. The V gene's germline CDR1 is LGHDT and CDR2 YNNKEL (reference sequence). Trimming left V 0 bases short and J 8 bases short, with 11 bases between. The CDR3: CASSQDGVTDIQYF. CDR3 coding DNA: TGTGCCAGCAGCCAAGACGGTGTTACTGACATTCAGTACTTC.

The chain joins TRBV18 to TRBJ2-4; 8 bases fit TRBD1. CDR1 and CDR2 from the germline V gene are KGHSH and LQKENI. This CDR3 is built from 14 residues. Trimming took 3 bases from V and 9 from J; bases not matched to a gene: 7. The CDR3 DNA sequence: TGTGCCAGCTCACCCGGGACAGGTTACACCATTCAGTACTTC. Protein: CASSPGTGYTIQYF.

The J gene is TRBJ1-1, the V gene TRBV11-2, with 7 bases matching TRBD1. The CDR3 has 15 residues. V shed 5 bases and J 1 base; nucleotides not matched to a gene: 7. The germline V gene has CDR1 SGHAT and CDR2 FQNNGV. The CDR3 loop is CASSPLTGRNTEAFF. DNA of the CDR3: TGTGCCAGCAGCCCCCTGACAGGGCGGAACACTGAAGCTTTCTTT.

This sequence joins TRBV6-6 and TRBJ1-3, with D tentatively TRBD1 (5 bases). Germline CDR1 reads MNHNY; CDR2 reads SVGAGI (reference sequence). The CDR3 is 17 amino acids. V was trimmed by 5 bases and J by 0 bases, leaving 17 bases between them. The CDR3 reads CASSPSGGPISGNTIYF. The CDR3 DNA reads TGTGCCAGCAGTCCCTCGGGGGGACCCATCTCTGGAAACACCATATATTTT.

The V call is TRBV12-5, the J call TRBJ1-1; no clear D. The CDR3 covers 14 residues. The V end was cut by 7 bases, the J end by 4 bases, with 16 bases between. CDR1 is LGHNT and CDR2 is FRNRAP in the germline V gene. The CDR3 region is CASALRTGGTEAFF. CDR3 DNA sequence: TGTGCTAGTGCCTTGAGGACTGGTGGCACTGAAGCTTTCTTT.

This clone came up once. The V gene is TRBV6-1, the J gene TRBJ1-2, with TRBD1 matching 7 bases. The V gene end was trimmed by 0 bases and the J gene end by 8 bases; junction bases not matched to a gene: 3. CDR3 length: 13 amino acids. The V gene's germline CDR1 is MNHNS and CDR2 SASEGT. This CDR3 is CASSEATGWGYTF. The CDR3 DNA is TGTGCCAGCAGTGAAGCGACAGGGTGGGGCTACACCTTC.

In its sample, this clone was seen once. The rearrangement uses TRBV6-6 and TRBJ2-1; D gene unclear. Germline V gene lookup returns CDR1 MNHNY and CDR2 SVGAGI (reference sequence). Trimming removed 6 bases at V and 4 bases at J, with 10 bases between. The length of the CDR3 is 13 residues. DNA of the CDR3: TGTGCCAGCAGGCGACCACAGTACAATGAGCAGTTCTTC. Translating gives CASRRPQYNEQFF.

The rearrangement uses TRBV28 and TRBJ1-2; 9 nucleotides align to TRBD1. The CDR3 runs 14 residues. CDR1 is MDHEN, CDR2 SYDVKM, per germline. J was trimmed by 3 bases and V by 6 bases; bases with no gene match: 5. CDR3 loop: CASRLQGADYGYTF. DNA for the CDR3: TGTGCCAGCAGACTACAGGGGGCGGACTATGGCTACACCTTC.

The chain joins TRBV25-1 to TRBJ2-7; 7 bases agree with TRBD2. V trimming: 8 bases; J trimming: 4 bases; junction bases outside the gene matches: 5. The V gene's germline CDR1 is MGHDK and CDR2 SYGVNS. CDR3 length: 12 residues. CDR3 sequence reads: CASGRGLYEQYF. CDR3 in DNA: TGTGCCAGCGGAAGGGGACTATACGAGCAGTACTTC.

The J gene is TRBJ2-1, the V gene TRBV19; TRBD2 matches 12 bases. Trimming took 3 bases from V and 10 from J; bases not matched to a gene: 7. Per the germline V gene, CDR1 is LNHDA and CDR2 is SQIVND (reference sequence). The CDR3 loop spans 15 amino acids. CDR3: CASSISSGGAREQFF. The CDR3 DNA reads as TGTGCCAGTAGTATTTCTAGCGGGGGGGCCAGGGAGCAGTTCTTC.

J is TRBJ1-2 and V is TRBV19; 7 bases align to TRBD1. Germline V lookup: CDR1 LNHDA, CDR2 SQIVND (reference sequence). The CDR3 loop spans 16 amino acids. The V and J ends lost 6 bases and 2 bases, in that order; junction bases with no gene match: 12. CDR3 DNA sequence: TGTGCCAGTAGCCCTCACTCGACAGGGCAGAACTATGGCTACACCTTC. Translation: CASSPHSTGQNYGYTF.

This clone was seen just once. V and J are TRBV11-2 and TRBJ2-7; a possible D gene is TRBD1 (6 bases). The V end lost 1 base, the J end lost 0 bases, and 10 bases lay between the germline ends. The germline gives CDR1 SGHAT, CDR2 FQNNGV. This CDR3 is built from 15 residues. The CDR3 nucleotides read TGTGCCAGCAGCTTAGGGACAGCTAGCTCCTACGAGCAGTACTTC. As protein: CASSLGTASSYEQYF. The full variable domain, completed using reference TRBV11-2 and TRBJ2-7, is EAGVAQSPRYKIIEKRQSVAFWCNPISGHATLYWYQQILGQGPKLLIQFQNNGVVDDSQLPKDRFSAERLKGVDSTLKIQPAKLEDSAVYLCASSLGTASSYEQYFGPGTRLTVT.

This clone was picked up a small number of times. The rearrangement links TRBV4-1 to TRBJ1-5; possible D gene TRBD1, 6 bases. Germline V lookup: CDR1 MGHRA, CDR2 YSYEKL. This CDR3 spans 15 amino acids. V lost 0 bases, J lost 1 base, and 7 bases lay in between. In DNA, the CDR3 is TGCGCCAGCAGCCAAGACGGACAGAGCAATCAGCCCCAGCATTTT. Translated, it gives CASSQDGQSNQPQHF.

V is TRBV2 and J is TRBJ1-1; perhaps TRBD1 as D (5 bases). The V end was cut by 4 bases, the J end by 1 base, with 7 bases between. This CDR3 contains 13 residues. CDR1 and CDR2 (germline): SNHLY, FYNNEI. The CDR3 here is CASSVTANTEAFF. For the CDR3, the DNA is TGTGCCAGCAGTGTGACAGCGAACACTGAAGCTTTCTTT.

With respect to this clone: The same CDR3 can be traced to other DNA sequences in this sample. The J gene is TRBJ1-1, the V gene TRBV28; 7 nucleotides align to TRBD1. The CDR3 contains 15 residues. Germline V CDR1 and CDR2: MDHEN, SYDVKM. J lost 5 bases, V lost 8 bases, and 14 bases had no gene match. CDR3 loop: CASSGNRGRGTEAFF. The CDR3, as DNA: TGTGCCAGCTCAGGAAACCGAGGCAGGGGGACTGAAGCTTTCTTT.

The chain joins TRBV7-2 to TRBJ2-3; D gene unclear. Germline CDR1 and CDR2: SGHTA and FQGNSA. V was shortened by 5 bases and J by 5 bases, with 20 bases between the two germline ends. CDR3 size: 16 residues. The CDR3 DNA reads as TGTGCCAGCAGCACGACGGGTGAGGCTTACGGAGATACGCAGTATTTT. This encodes CASSTTGEAYGDTQYF.

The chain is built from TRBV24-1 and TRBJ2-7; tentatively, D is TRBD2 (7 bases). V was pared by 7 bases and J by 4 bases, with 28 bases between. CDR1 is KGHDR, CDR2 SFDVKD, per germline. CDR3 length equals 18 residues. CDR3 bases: TGTGCCACCAGCCTAGGGGGGGCGTCCGGTACTACCCGATACGAGCAGTACTTC. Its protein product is CATSLGGASGTTRYEQYF.

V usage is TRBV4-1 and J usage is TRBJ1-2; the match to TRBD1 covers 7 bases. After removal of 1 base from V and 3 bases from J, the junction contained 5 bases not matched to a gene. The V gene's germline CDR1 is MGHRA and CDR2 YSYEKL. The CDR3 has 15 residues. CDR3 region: CASSQVPDRDYGYTF. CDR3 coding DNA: TGCGCCAGCAGCCAAGTCCCCGACAGGGACTATGGCTACACCTTC.